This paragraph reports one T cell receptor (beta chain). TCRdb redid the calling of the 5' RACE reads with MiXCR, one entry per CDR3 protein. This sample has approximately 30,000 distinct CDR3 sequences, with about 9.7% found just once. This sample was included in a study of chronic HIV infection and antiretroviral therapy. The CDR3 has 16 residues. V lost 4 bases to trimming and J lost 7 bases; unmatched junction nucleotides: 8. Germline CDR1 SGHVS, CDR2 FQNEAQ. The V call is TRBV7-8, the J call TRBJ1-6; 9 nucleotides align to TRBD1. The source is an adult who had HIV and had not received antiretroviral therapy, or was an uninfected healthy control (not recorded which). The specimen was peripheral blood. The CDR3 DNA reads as TGTGCCAGCAGCTCCGTACAGGGGGCAGGCAATTCACCCCTCCACTTT. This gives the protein CASSSVQGAGNSPLHF.